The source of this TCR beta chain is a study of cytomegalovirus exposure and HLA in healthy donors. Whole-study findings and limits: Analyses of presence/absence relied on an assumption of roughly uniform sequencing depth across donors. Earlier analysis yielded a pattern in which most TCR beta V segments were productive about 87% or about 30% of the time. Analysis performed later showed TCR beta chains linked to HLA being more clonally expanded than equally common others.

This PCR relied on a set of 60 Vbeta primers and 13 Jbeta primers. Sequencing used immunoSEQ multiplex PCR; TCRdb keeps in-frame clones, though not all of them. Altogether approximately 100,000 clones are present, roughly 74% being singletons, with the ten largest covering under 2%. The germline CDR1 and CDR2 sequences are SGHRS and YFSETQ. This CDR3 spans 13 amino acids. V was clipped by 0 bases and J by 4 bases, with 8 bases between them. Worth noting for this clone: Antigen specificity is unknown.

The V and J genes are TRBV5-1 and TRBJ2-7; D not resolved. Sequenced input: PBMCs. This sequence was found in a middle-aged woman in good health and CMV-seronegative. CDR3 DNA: TGCGCCAGCAGCTTGGACATATTGTACGAGCAGTACTTC. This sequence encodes CASSLDILYEQYF.